Sequencing of this TCR beta chain was carried out in a study of T cells in women clearing cervical HPV infection. Notes on the study in general: T-cell numbers per sample were unknown and may explain richness differences.

Sequencing was performed with immunoSEQ multiplex PCR; in TCRdb, only in-frame clones are kept and a portion is missing. This listing includes about 31,000 clones. A remark on this clone: What it binds is not known. The CDR3 end is not reached by the read, which stops 3 residues before it; the germline J gene fills it in.

The junction had 4 bases not matched to a gene; V was cut back by 2 bases and J by 8 bases. This CDR3 has 13 residues. Germline loops: CDR1 SQVTM, CDR2 ANQGSEA. Sequencing was carried out using blood buffy coat. The V gene is TRBV29-1, the J gene TRBJ1-4; 8 bases map to TRBD1. The sequence came from a woman between 18 and 69 years old with a cervical HPV16 infection that either progressed to CIN3+ or cleared (not recorded which). CDR3 in amino acids: CSVETGGREKLFF. The CDR3 bases that were read are TGCAGCGTTGAAACAGGGGGGAGAGAAAAA.